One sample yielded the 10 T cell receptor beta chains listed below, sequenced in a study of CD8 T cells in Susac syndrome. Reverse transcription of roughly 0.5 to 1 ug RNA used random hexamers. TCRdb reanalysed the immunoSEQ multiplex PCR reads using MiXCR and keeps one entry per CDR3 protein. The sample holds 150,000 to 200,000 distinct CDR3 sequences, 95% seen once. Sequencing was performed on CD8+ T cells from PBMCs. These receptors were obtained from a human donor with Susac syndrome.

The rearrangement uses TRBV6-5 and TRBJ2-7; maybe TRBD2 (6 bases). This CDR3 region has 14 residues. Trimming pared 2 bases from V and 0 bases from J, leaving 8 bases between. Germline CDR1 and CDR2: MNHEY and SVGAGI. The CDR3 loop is CASSYAGSSYEQYF. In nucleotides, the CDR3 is TGTGCCAGCAGTTACGCGGGGAGCTCCTACGAGCAGTACTTC.

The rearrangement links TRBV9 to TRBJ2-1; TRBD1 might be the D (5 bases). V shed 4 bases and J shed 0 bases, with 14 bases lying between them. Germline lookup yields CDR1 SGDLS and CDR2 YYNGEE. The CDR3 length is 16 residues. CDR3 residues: CASSRQTVSSYNEQFF. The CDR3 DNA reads TGTGCCAGCAGCAGACAGACAGTCAGCTCCTACAATGAGCAGTTCTTC. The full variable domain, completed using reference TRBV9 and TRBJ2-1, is DSGVTQTPKHLITATGQRVTLRCSPRSGDLSVYWYQQSLDQGLQFLIQYYNGEERAKGNILERFSAQQFPDLHSELNLSSLELGDSALYFCASSRQTVSSYNEQFFGPGTRLTVL.

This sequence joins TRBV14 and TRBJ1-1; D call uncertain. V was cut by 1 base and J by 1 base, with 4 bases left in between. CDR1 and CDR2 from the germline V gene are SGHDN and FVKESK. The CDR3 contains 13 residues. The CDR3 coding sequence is TGTGCCAGCAGCCAAGCCCGGAACACTGAAGCTTTCTTT. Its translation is CASSQARNTEAFF.

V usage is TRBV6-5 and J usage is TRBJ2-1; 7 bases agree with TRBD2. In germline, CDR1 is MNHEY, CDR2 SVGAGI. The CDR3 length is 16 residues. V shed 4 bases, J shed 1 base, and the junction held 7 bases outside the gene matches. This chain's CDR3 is CASSSDGTTSYNEQFF. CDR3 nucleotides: TGTGCCAGCAGTTCAGACGGGACTACTTCCTACAATGAGCAGTTCTTC.

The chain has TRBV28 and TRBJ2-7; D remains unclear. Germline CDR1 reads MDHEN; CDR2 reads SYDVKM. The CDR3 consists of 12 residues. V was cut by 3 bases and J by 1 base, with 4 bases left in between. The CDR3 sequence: CASSLASYEQYF. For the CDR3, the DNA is TGTGCCAGCAGTTTGGCTTCCTACGAGCAGTACTTC.

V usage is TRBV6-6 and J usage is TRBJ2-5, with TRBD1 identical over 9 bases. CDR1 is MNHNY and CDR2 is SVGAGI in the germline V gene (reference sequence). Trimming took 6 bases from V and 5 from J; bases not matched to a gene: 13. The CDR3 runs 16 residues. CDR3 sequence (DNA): TGTGCCAGCAGACCGCGTCTGGGACAGGGACCGGAGACCCAGTACTTC. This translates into CASRPRLGQGPETQYF.

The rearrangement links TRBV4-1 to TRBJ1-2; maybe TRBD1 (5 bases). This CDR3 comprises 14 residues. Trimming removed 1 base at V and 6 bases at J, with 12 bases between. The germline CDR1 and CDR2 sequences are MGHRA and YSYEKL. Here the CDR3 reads CASSQALGEDGYTF. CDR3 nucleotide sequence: TGCGCCAGCAGCCAAGCTCTAGGGGAAGATGGCTACACCTTC.

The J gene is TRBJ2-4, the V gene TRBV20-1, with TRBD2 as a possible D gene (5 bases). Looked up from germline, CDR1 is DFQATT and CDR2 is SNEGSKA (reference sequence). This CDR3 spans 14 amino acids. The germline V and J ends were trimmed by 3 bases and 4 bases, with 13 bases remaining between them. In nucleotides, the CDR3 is TGCAGTGCTAGGGGAGTAGAGACAAAAAACATTCAGTACTTC. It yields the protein CSARGVETKNIQYF.

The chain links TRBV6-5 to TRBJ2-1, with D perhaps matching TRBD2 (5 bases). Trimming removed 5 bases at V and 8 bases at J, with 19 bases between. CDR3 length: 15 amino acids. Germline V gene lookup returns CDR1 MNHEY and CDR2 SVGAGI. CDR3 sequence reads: CASSVSGNPLDEQFF. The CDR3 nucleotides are TGTGCCAGCAGTGTCTCGGGGAACCCTCTCGATGAGCAGTTCTTC.

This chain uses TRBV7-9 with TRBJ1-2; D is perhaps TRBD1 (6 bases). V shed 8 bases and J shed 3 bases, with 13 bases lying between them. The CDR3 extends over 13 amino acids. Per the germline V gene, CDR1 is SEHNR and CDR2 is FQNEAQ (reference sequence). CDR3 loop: CASAGHTDYGYTF. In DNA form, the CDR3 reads TGTGCCAGCGCGGGACACACCGACTATGGCTACACCTTC.